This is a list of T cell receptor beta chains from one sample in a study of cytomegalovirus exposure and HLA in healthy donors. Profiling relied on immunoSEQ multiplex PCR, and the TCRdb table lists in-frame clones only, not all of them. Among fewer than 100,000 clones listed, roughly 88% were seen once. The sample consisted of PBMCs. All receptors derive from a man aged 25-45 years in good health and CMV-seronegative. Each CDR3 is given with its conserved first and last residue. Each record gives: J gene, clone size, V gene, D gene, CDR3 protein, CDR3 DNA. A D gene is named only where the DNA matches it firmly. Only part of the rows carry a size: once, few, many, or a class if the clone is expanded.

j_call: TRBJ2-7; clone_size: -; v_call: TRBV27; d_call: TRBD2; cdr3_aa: CASSAPGLAGVRDEQYF; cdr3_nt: TGTGCCAGCAGTGCTCCGGGACTAGCGGGAGTTCGCGACGAGCAGTACTTC
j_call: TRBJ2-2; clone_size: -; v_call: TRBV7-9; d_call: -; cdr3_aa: CASSGGRTGELFF; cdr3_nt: TGTGCCAGCAGTGGAGGCCGGACCGGGGAGCTGTTTTTT
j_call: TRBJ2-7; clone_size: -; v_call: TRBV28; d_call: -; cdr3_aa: CASRSGHSYEQYF; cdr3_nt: TGTGCCAGCAGAAGCGGCCACTCCTACGAGCAGTACTTC
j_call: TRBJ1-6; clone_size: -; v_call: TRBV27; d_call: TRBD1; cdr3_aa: CASSWGTGRNSPLHF; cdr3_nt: TGTGCCAGCAGTTGGGGGACAGGGCGTAATTCACCCCTCCACTTT
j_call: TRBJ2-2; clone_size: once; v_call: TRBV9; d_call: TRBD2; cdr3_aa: CASSALGGGPANTGELFF; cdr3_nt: TGTGCCAGCAGCGCCCTCGGCGGGGGGCCCGCGAACACCGGGGAGCTGTTTTTT
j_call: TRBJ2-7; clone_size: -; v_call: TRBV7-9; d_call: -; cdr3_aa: CASSMNGNSYEQYF; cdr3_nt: TGTGCCAGCAGCATGAACGGGAACTCCTACGAGCAGTACTTC
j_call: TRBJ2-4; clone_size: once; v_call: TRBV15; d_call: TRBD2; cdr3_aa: CATSRDQGTSDREYF; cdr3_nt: TGTGCCACCAGCAGAGATCAGGGGACTAGCGATCGGGAGTACTTC
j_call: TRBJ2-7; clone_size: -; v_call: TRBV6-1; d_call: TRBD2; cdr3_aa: CASSEAPAGATGYEQYF; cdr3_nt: TGTGCCAGCAGTGAAGCACCGGCGGGAGCGACCGGCTACGAGCAGTACTTC
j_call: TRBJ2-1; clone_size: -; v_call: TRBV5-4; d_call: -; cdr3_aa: CASSQDGEVNEQFF; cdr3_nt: TGTGCCAGCAGCCAAGATGGGGAGGTAAATGAGCAGTTCTTC
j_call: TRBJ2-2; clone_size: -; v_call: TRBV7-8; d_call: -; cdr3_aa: CASSLRVSPAATGELFF; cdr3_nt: TGTGCCAGCAGCTTAAGGGTCAGTCCAGCGGCCACCGGGGAGCTGTTTTTT
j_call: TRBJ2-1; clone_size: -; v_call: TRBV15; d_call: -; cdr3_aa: CATSRDAGGSYNEQFF; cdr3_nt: TGTGCCACCAGCAGAGACGCAGGGGGGTCCTACAATGAGCAGTTCTTC
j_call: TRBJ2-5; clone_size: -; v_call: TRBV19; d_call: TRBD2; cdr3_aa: CASSRLAGAEETQYF; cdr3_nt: TGTGCCAGTAGTAGGCTAGCGGGGGCGGAGGAGACCCAGTACTTC
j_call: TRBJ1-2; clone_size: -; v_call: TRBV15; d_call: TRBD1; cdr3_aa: CATSIRGLAGGESNYGYTF; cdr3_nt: TGTGCCACCAGCATCCGAGGTTTAGCAGGGGGCGAGTCTAACTATGGCTACACCTTC
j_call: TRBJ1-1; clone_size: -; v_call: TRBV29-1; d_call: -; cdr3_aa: CSAIRDTGTEAFF; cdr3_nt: TGCAGCGCGATCCGGGACACGGGGACTGAAGCTTTCTTT
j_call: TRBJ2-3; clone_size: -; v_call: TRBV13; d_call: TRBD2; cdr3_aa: CASSSTLAGFTDTQYF; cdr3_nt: TGTGCCAGCAGCTCTACCTTAGCGGGGTTCACAGATACGCAGTATTTT
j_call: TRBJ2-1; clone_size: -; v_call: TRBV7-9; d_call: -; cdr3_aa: CASSPTVYNEQFF; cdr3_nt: TGTGCCAGCAGCCCCACAGTATACAATGAGCAGTTCTTC
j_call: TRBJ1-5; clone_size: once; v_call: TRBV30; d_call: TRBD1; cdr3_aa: CAWSYRDRAFFGGSNQPQHF; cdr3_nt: TGTGCCTGGAGTTACCGGGACAGGGCCTTTTTTGGTGGTAGCAATCAGCCCCAGCATTTT
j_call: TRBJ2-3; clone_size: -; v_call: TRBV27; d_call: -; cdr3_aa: CASSRGQMGTDTQYF; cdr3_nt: TGTGCCAGCAGCCGAGGACAGATGGGCACAGATACGCAGTATTTT
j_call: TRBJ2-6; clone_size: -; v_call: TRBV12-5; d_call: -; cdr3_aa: CASGWNRRQVGANVLTF; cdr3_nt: TGTGCTAGTGGTTGGAACCGTCGACAGGTGGGAGCCAACGTCCTGACTTTC
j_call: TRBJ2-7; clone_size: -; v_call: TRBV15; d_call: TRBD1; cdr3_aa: CATRLTGTEPYEQYF; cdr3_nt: TGTGCCACCAGACTGACCGGGACAGAGCCCTACGAGCAGTACTTC
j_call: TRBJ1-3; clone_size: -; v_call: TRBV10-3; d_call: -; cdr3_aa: CAISEPWTTGNTIYF; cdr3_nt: TGTGCCATCAGTGAGCCATGGACAACTGGAAACACCATATATTTT
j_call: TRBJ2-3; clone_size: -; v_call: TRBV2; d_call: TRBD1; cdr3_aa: CASSEFSVAGGADTQYF; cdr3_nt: TGTGCCAGCAGTGAATTTTCGGTGGCAGGGGGCGCAGATACGCAGTATTTT
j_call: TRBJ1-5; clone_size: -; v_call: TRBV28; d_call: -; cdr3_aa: CASRPTNQPQHF; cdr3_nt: TGTGCCAGCCGCCCTACCAATCAGCCCCAGCATTTT
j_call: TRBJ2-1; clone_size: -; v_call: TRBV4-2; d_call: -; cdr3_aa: CASSHPGQPLNEQFF; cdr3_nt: TGTGCCAGCAGCCACCCCGGACAGCCCTTGAATGAGCAGTTCTTC
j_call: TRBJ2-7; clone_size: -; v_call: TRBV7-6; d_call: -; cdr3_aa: CASSLVPQGTYEQYF; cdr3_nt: TGTGCCAGCAGCTTAGTCCCCCAGGGAACCTACGAGCAGTACTTC
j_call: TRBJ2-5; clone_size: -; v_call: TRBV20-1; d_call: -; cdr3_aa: CSALRQETQYF; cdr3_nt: TGCAGTGCCCTCCGTCAAGAGACCCAGTACTTC
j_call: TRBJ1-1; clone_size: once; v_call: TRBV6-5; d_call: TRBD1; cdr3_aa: CASSEQGYTEAFF; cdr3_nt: TGTGCCAGCAGCGAACAGGGGTACACTGAAGCTTTCTTT
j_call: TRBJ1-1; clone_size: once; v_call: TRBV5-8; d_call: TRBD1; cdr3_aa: CASSPRRTGRTEAFF; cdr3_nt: TGTGCCAGCAGCCCGCGAAGGACAGGGAGGACTGAAGCTTTCTTT
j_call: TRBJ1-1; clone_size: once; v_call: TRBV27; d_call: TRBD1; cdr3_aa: CASSSGTGSTEAFF; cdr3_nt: TGTGCCAGCAGCTCCGGGACAGGGAGCACTGAAGCTTTCTTT
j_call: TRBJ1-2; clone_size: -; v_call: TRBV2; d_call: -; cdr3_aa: CASIGGGFYGYTF; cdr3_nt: TGTGCCAGCATCGGGGGGGGGTTCTATGGCTACACCTTC